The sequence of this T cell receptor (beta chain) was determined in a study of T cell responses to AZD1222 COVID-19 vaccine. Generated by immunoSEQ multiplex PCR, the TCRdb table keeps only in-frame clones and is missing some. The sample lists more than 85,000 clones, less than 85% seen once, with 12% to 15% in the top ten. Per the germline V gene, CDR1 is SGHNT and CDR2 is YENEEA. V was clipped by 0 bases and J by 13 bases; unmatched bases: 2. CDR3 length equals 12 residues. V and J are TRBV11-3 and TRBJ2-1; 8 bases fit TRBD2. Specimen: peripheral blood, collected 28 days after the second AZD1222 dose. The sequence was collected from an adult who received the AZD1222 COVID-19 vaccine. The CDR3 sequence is CASSLDSGRQFF. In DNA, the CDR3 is TGTGCCAGCAGCTTAGACAGCGGGAGACAGTTCTTC.